The 29 T cell receptor beta chains reported below all come from one sample, sequenced in a study of cytomegalovirus exposure and HLA in healthy donors. PCR used 60 Vbeta primers and 13 Jbeta primers. Sequenced by immunoSEQ multiplex PCR; TCRdb stores in-frame clones only, minus some. The table has 150,000 or so clones, 64% seen once. The sequenced material came from PBMCs. The origin of the receptors is a woman in her twenties or thirties in good health and CMV-seropositive.

In this sample, this clone turned up a few times. This chain uses TRBV9 with TRBJ2-2, with D perhaps TRBD2 (6 bases). With 4 bases removed from V and 0 bases from J, the gap between germline ends came to 13 bases. CDR3 size: 16 residues. CDR1 SGDLS and CDR2 YYNGEE come from the germline V gene. CDR3: CASSSGGNANTGELFF. In DNA, the CDR3 is TGTGCCAGCAGCTCTGGGGGGAACGCGAACACCGGGGAGCTGTTTTTT.

The chain links TRBV19 to TRBJ1-1, with no clear D. Looked up from germline, CDR1 is LNHDA and CDR2 is SQIVND (reference sequence). Trimming shortened V by 4 bases and J by 10 bases, and 10 bases separated the two germline ends. The CDR3 is made up of 11 amino acids. The CDR3, as DNA: TGTGCCAGTAGTACCGGTCTTGGAGCTTTCTTT. Its translation is CASSTGLGAFF. The whole variable domain, remainder taken from reference TRBV19 and TRBJ1-1, is DGGITQSPKYLFRKEGQNVTLSCEQNLNHDAMYWYRQDPGQGLRLIYYSQIVNDFQKGDIAEGYSVSREKKESFPLTVTSAQKNPTAFYLCASSTGLGAFFGQGTRLTVV.

The genes are TRBV5-1 and TRBJ2-2, with TRBD2 identical over 11 bases. CDR1 is SGHRS and CDR2 is YFSETQ in the germline V gene. The CDR3 is 15 residues long. The trim removed 4 bases at V and 9 bases at J, leaving 8 bases unmatched. CDR3 in amino acids: CASSLGTSGDRELFF. CDR3 coding DNA: TGCGCCAGCAGCCTGGGGACTAGCGGAGATAGGGAGCTGTTTTTT.

The chain joins TRBV30 to TRBJ2-3; D might be TRBD2 (7 bases). Trimming cost V 1 base and J 2 bases, with 13 bases left between them. CDR3 length: 15 amino acids. Germline CDR1 and CDR2: GTSNPN and SVGIG (reference sequence). CDR3 in amino acids: CAWSEGGAYTDTQYF. Here the CDR3 DNA reads TGTGCCTGGAGTGAAGGGGGGGCTTACACAGATACGCAGTATTTT.

The chain couples TRBV5-6 to TRBJ1-2, with TRBD1 matching 7 bases. With V trimmed by 5 bases and J by 10 bases, 5 bases remained unmatched. This CDR3 contains 11 residues. Germline-derived CDR1 and CDR2 are SGHDT and YYEEEE. The CDR3 DNA follows: TGTGCCAGCAGGCAGGGGGTCGACTACACCTTC. Amino acid sequence: CASRQGVDYTF.

This chain joins TRBV6-5 and TRBJ1-1, with D maybe TRBD1 (6 bases). This CDR3 is built from 15 residues. Germline V gene sequence: CDR1 MNHEY, CDR2 SVGAGI. V dropped 2 bases and J dropped 6 bases, with 16 bases sitting between them. This CDR3 is CASSYGQLFGAEAFF. CDR3 nucleotide sequence: TGTGCCAGCAGTTACGGACAGCTTTTCGGGGCTGAAGCTTTCTTT.

This clone was seen a few times. This chain uses TRBV30 with TRBJ1-6; 11 bases align to TRBD1. CDR3 size: 13 residues. Germline V gene lookup returns CDR1 GTSNPN and CDR2 SVGIG (reference sequence). J lost 12 bases, V lost 3 bases, and 4 bases had no gene match. The CDR3 nucleotides are TGTGCCTGGAGGGACAGGGGGCGAGGACCCCTCCACTTT. Translated, it gives CAWRDRGRGPLHF. Full variable domain (outside the CDR3, taken from reference TRBV30 and TRBJ1-6): SQTIHQWPATLVQPVGSPLSLECTVEGTSNPNLYWYRQAAGRGLQLLFYSVGIGQISSEVPQNLSASRPQDRQFILSSKKLLLSDSGFYLCAWRDRGRGPLHFGNGTRLTVT.

The chain uses TRBV27 and TRBJ1-2; 8 bases line up with TRBD1. The CDR3 runs 13 residues. Germline V gives CDR1 MNHEY, CDR2 SMNVEV (reference sequence). V shed 0 bases, J shed 8 bases, and the junction held 2 bases outside the gene matches. CDR3 residues: CASSLSGTGGYTF. CDR3 in DNA: TGTGCCAGCAGTTTATCGGGGACAGGCGGCTACACCTTC.

The chain joins TRBV25-1 to TRBJ2-1, with TRBD1 as a possible D gene (6 bases). V shed 6 bases and J shed 2 bases, with 20 bases lying between them. The CDR3 consists of 17 residues. Germline V lookup: CDR1 MGHDK, CDR2 SYGVNS. CDR3 sequence (DNA): TGTGCCAGCAGCCCCGCCGCGGACAGCGGCCCCTACAATGAGCAGTTCTTC. Its translation: CASSPAADSGPYNEQFF. Full variable domain (remainder filled in from reference TRBV25-1 and TRBJ2-1): EADIYQTPRYLVIGTGKKITLECSQTMGHDKMYWYQQDPGMELHLIHYSYGVNSTEKGDLSSESTVSRIRTEHFPLTLESARPSHTSQYLCASSPAADSGPYNEQFFGPGTRLTVL.

The rearrangement links TRBV7-3 to TRBJ2-1; 9 bases agree with TRBD1. The V gene's germline CDR1 is SGHTA and CDR2 FQGTGA. This CDR3 has 15 residues. Losses at the gene ends were 5 bases for V and 1 base for J; bases not matched to a gene: 3. The DNA for the CDR3 is TGTGCCAGCAGCATAGGACAGGGGTCCTACAATGAGCAGTTCTTC. This codes for CASSIGQGSYNEQFF.

V gene TRBV9 combines with J gene TRBJ2-7; 8 bases map to TRBD1. The CDR3 contains 15 residues. Germline trimming cut 4 bases from V and 5 bases from J; bases unmatched to any gene: 11. Germline assignment: CDR1 SGDLS and CDR2 YYNGEE. The CDR3 nucleotides read TGTGCCAGCAGCCTCGACAGGGGTTGGTGGGACGAGCAGTACTTC. It specifies CASSLDRGWWDEQYF.

The V and J genes are TRBV28 and TRBJ1-1; possibly TRBD1 for D (5 bases). The germline V and J ends were trimmed by 8 bases and 7 bases, with 20 bases remaining between them. Per germline, CDR1 MDHEN and CDR2 SYDVKM. The CDR3 has 14 amino acids. CDR3 nucleotide sequence: TGTGCCAGCGAACGACGGGGGAAGTGGGGTGAAGCTTTCTTT. Amino acid sequence: CASERRGKWGEAFF.

This chain links TRBV7-2 with TRBJ2-2, with TRBD2 matching over 8 bases. Trimming at V came to 5 bases and at J to 1 base, leaving 6 bases not matched to a gene. The CDR3 has 16 amino acids. Germline V gene data show CDR1 as SGHTA and CDR2 as FQGNSA. The CDR3 region is CASSPLRGGNTGELFF. DNA of the CDR3: TGTGCCAGCAGCCCACTACGGGGGGGGAACACCGGGGAGCTGTTTTTT.

The chain couples TRBV6-4 to TRBJ1-1; 9 bases match TRBD1. The CDR3 totals 16 residues. The V gene end was trimmed by 5 bases and the J gene end by 9 bases; junction bases not matched to a gene: 16. Germline CDR1 and CDR2: MRHNA and SNTAGT. CDR3 DNA sequence: TGTGCCAGCAGTCCGGAAACGGGACAGGGAACCGGGAAAGCTTTCTTT. Amino acids: CASSPETGQGTGKAFF.

A few counts support this clone. This rearrangement joins TRBV19 to TRBJ2-1; 9 bases are shared with TRBD2. This CDR3 has 13 residues. Germline V gene lookup returns CDR1 LNHDA and CDR2 SQIVND (reference sequence). The V and J ends lost 4 bases and 8 bases, in that order; junction bases with no gene match: 3. The CDR3 DNA reads TGTGCCAGTAGTAATCAGCGGGGGGATGAGCAGTTCTTC. Translating gives CASSNQRGDEQFF.

This chain connects TRBV2 to TRBJ2-2, with D possibly TRBD2 on 5 matching bases. The germline V gene has CDR1 SNHLY and CDR2 FYNNEI. This CDR3 spans 13 amino acids. V was cut by 5 bases and J by 7 bases, with 11 bases left in between. CDR3 protein: CASSIGGSGELFF. The DNA for the CDR3 is TGTGCCAGCAGTATCGGAGGAAGCGGGGAGCTGTTTTTT.

The chain carries TRBV13 and TRBJ1-2; D is undetermined. The germline V gene has CDR1 PRHDT and CDR2 FYEKMQ (reference sequence). The CDR3 is 17 amino acids. Between the trimmed V and J ends, which lost 0 bases and 3 bases, there was a span of 17 bases. CDR3 sequence (DNA): TGTGCCAGCAGCTTAGGCCGGTCGAGGGCCTCCGACTATGGCTACACCTTC. It specifies CASSLGRSRASDYGYTF. Together with reference TRBV13 and TRBJ1-2, the CDR3 gives the full variable domain: AAGVIQSPRHLIKEKRETATLKCYPIPRHDTVYWYQQGPGQDPQFLISFYEKMQSDKGSIPDRFSAQQFSDYHSELNMSSLELGDSALYFCASSLGRSRASDYGYTFGSGTRLTVV.

This rearrangement joins TRBV11-2 to TRBJ2-5; 8 nucleotides match TRBD2. Per the germline V gene, CDR1 is SGHAT and CDR2 is FQNNGV. This CDR3 is 13 amino acids long. Trimming removed 5 bases from V and 3 bases from J; junction bases left unmatched: 2. The CDR3: CASSQRGKETQYF. The DNA for the CDR3 is TGTGCCAGCAGCCAGCGGGGGAAAGAGACCCAGTACTTC.

This clone was seen once. The junction departs from germline at one end; a sequencing error may be responsible. The V call is TRBV7-2, the J call TRBJ1-2; TRBD1 matches at 7 bases. The CDR3 is 15 amino acids. Germline V gene data show CDR1 as SGHTA and CDR2 as FQGNSA. As DNA, the CDR3 is TGTGCCAGCAACTTATTAGTGGGACAGAACTATGGCTACACCTTC. Residues: CASNLLVGQNYGYTF. Complete variable domain (other parts from reference TRBV7-2 and TRBJ1-2): GAGVSQSPSNKVTEKGKDVELRCDPISGHTALYWYRQSLGQGLEFLIYFQGNSAPDKSGLPSDRFSAERTGGSVSTLTIQRTQQEDSAVYLCASNLLVGQNYGYTFGSGTRLTVV.

The rearrangement uses TRBV9 and TRBJ1-3; TRBD1 agrees at 9 bases. J lost 3 bases, V lost 0 bases, and 1 base had no gene match. The CDR3 runs to 15 residues. The germline gives CDR1 SGDLS, CDR2 YYNGEE. The CDR3 here is CASSVGGQGGNTIYF. The CDR3 coding sequence is TGTGCCAGCAGCGTAGGGGGACAGGGTGGAAACACCATATATTTT.

The V gene is TRBV27, the J gene TRBJ2-7, with 9 bases lining up with TRBD1. This CDR3 region has 15 residues. Trimming removed 4 bases from V and 4 bases from J; junction bases left unmatched: 8. Germline CDR1 reads MNHEY; CDR2 reads SMNVEV (reference sequence). DNA of the CDR3: TGTGCCAGCAGTTCATTACAGGGGGCGCGTTACGAGCAGTACTTC. It is translated as CASSSLQGARYEQYF.

This chain joins TRBV27 and TRBJ2-1; 10 positions match TRBD2. The trim removed 5 bases at V and 6 bases at J, leaving 4 bases unmatched. Germline CDR1 and CDR2: MNHEY and SMNVEV (reference sequence). The CDR3 runs 14 residues. CDR3 coding DNA: TGTGCCAGCAGTCCAGCGGGGGGGGTCAATGAGCAGTTCTTC. Protein: CASSPAGGVNEQFF.

The V gene is TRBV5-6, the J gene TRBJ2-3; a weak D match, TRBD1 (6 bases). Germline CDR1 and CDR2: SGHDT and YYEEEE. The germline V and J ends were trimmed by 4 bases and 2 bases, with 14 bases remaining between them. The CDR3 spans 15 residues. This chain's CDR3 is CASSPGQSYTDTQYF. The CDR3 coding sequence is TGTGCCAGCAGCCCTGGACAGAGTTACACAGATACGCAGTATTTT.

The chain is built from TRBV28 and TRBJ1-2; TRBD1 might be the D (5 bases). Per germline, CDR1 MDHEN and CDR2 SYDVKM. V lost 3 bases to trimming and J lost 3 bases, with 11 bases between them. The CDR3 spans 14 residues. CDR3 region: CASSFWGGDYGYTF. The CDR3, as DNA: TGTGCCAGCAGTTTCTGGGGGGGGGACTATGGCTACACCTTC.

This clone occurred a few times. The V and J genes are TRBV27 and TRBJ1-5, with D possibly being TRBD1 (6 bases). Trimming took 5 bases from V and 4 from J, leaving 9 bases between them. The CDR3 is 13 amino acids. CDR1 MNHEY and CDR2 SMNVEV come from the germline V gene (reference sequence). CDR3 amino acids: CASSLGQNQPQHF. In DNA, the CDR3 is TGTGCCAGCAGTCTAGGACAGAATCAGCCCCAGCATTTT.

V gene TRBV6-5 combines with J gene TRBJ2-7; the match to TRBD2 covers 13 bases. The CDR3 is made up of 14 amino acids. Per germline, CDR1 MNHEY and CDR2 SVGAGI. Germline trimming cut 4 bases from V and 3 bases from J; bases unmatched to any gene: 0. This CDR3 is CASSWTSGGYEQYF. In DNA, the CDR3 is TGTGCCAGCAGTTGGACTAGCGGGGGCTACGAGCAGTACTTC.

The chain combines TRBV19 with TRBJ2-2, with TRBD1 identical over 7 bases. The CDR3 contains 14 residues. Germline values: CDR1 LNHDA, CDR2 SQIVND (reference sequence). V was clipped by 1 base and J by 7 bases; unmatched bases: 3. Written as DNA, the CDR3 is TGTGCCAGTAGTATAGCAGGGGGAGACGGGGAGCTGTTTTTT. Translation gives CASSIAGGDGELFF.

J is TRBJ2-1 and V is TRBV18, with 9 positions matching TRBD2. The V gene's germline CDR1 is KGHSH and CDR2 LQKENI. The CDR3 loop spans 17 amino acids. Trimming cost V 3 bases and J 8 bases; bases outside gene matches: 14. CDR3 amino acids: CASSPLGEREAWDEQFF. The CDR3 DNA reads TGTGCCAGCTCACCCCTCGGCGAGCGGGAGGCGTGGGATGAGCAGTTCTTC. The full variable domain, rest sourced from reference TRBV18 and TRBJ2-1, is NAGVMQNPRHLVRRRGQEARLRCSPMKGHSHVYWYRQLPEEGLKFMVYLQKENIIDESGMPKERFSAEFPKEGPSILRIQQVVRGDSAAYFCASSPLGEREAWDEQFFGPGTRLTVL.

The rearrangement joins TRBV5-1 to TRBJ2-5, with D tentatively TRBD1 (6 bases). The J call may be incorrect, as the DNA end agrees better with TRBJ2-7. CDR3 size: 13 residues. Germline-derived CDR1 and CDR2 are SGHRS and YFSETQ. The CDR3 region has the DNA TGCGCCAGCAGCCGAGACAGGTCCGGCGAGCAGTACTTC. Protein product: CASSRDRSGEQYF.